The rows below give T cell receptor beta chains drawn from one sample of a study of cytomegalovirus exposure and HLA in healthy donors. Sequenced by immunoSEQ multiplex PCR; TCRdb stores in-frame clones only, minus some. Found here are tens of thousands of clones, roughly 89% of them singletons; the top ten hold around 4%. The sequencing input was PBMCs. Every receptor here comes from a young woman in good health and CMV-seropositive. Both conserved end residues are part of each CDR3. The D gene is left open where the match is weak. Clone size, where shown, is once, few, many, or a class for clones that have expanded.

>TRBJ2-1|NA|TRBV7-2|TRBD2
TGTGCCAGCAGCTTAGTGGGGGGGAACAATGAGCAGTTCTTC
CASSLVGGNNEQFF
>TRBJ2-3|NA|TRBV30|NA
TGTGCCCGGACGAACAGGGGCACAGATACGCAGTATTTT
CARTNRGTDTQYF
>TRBJ1-2|medium-sized|TRBV6-4|NA
TGTGCCAGCAGTGACACCGAATCAGGGGTGGGAGGCTACACCTTC
CASSDTESGVGGYTF
>TRBJ2-1|NA|TRBV14|TRBD1
TGTGCCAGCAGCCAAGGCTTGGCAGGGGGTCGGAATGAGCAGTTCTTC
CASSQGLAGGRNEQFF
>TRBJ1-4|NA|TRBV28|TRBD1
TGTGCCAGCAGTAACAGGGGCTACCAGGAAAAACTGTTTTTT
CASSNRGYQEKLFF
>TRBJ2-3|NA|TRBV2|TRBD1
TGTGCCAGCAGTCAGACAGGGGCAGATACGCAGTATTTT
CASSQTGADTQYF
>TRBJ2-6|NA|TRBV5-5|TRBD1
TGTGCCAGCAGCCTCGGACAGGCGGGTTTAGGTTCTGGGGCCAACGTCCTGACTTTC
CASSLGQAGLGSGANVLTF
>TRBJ2-7|few|TRBV5-4|TRBD1
TGTGCCAGCAGCCACCCCGGACAGGGGTTTTACGAGCAGTACTTC
CASSHPGQGFYEQYF
>TRBJ2-6|few|TRBV15|NA
TGTGCCACCAGCAGAGACCACTCTGGGGCCAACGTCCTGACTTTC
CATSRDHSGANVLTF
>TRBJ1-2|NA|TRBV10-3|NA
TGTGCCATCACCGCGACAGGACAAAGCTATGGCTACACCTTC
CAITATGQSYGYTF
>TRBJ1-6|NA|TRBV7-9|NA
TGTGCCAGCAGCTTTTTCGTCGGCGCGGGTTCACCCCTCCACTTT
CASSFFVGAGSPLHF
>TRBJ2-7|NA|TRBV9|TRBD2
TGTGCCAGCAGCCCTAGCGGGAGGTTTCTCTACGAGCAGTACTTC
CASSPSGRFLYEQYF
>TRBJ2-2|NA|TRBV6-5|NA
TGTGCCGGCGGCGGCGTCGGGGAGCTGTTTTTT
CAGGGVGELFF
>TRBJ2-7|NA|TRBV9|TRBD2
TGTGCCAGCGGAGGCGGGGGATCCTACGAGCAGTACTTC
CASGGGGSYEQYF
>TRBJ2-7|NA|TRBV9|NA
TGTGCCAGCAGCCTAGGTACTGGGGCGACCTACGAGCAGTACTTC
CASSLGTGATYEQYF
>TRBJ2-1|NA|TRBV28|NA
TGTGCCAGCAGTTGGAGCCGGAGCTCCTACAATGAGCAGTTCTTC
CASSWSRSSYNEQFF
>TRBJ2-1|NA|TRBV9|TRBD1
TGTGCCAGCAGCGAAGCCTCTGGACAGGGGTTCTCTTACAATGAGCAGTTCTTC
CASSEASGQGFSYNEQFF